Following are 29 T cell receptor beta chains from one sample sequenced in a study of cytomegalovirus exposure and HLA in healthy donors. The PCR employed 60 Vbeta primers together with 13 Jbeta primers. Sequencing used immunoSEQ multiplex PCR; TCRdb keeps in-frame clones, though not all of them. In the table there are 100,000 or so clones, around 15% of which are singletons. What was sequenced was PBMCs. These TCRs come from a female donor in good health and CMV-seronegative.

This clone was observed a few times. J is TRBJ1-4 and V is TRBV19; D uncertain. CDR1 and CDR2 (germline): LNHDA, SQIVND (reference sequence). This CDR3 region has 12 residues. V gave up 8 bases and J gave up 8 bases, with 12 bases separating them. The CDR3 DNA reads TGTGCCAGTGGGTCTCCCAGGGAAAAACTGTTTTTT. Translated: CASGSPREKLFF.

The chain couples TRBV6-4 to TRBJ2-1; 8 bases map to TRBD1. The germline V gene encodes CDR1 MRHNA and CDR2 SNTAGT. J gave up 1 base and V 4 bases, and 3 bases lay outside the gene matches. The CDR3 runs to 15 residues. In DNA form, the CDR3 reads TGTGCCAGCAGTGTCCAGGGGGCATCCTACAATGAGCAGTTCTTC. Residues: CASSVQGASYNEQFF.

This clone was observed a few times. V and J are TRBV27 and TRBJ2-1, with 7 bases lining up with TRBD2. With V trimmed by 9 bases and J by 4 bases, 9 bases remained unmatched. Germline V gene data show CDR1 as MNHEY and CDR2 as SMNVEV (reference sequence). The CDR3 has 14 amino acids. In DNA form, the CDR3 reads TGTGCCAGTACAAACGGGGGAGGGTACAATGAGCAGTTCTTC. It translates to CASTNGGGYNEQFF.

The table lists this clone with a few counts. The chain is built from TRBV30 and TRBJ1-5; D perhaps matches TRBD1 (6 bases). V was clipped by 3 bases and J by 10 bases, with 19 bases between them. This CDR3 is 14 amino acids long. The germline gives CDR1 GTSNPN, CDR2 SVGIG (reference sequence). The CDR3 region is CAWRGQFSFQPQHF. CDR3 nucleotides: TGTGCCTGGAGAGGACAGTTTAGTTTTCAACCCCAGCATTTT.

The gene calls are TRBV19 and TRBJ2-6, with D unclear. V was shortened by 3 bases and J by 0 bases, with 9 bases between the two germline ends. This CDR3 has 16 amino acids. CDR1 and CDR2 from the germline V gene are LNHDA and SQIVND (reference sequence). The CDR3: CASSISSVSGANVLTF. The CDR3 DNA sequence: TGTGCCAGTAGTATCTCGTCTGTCTCTGGGGCCAACGTCCTGACTTTC.

This clone has more than one count but fewer than ten. This chain connects TRBV7-9 to TRBJ1-2; TRBD1 aligns across 10 bases. After removal of 5 bases from V and 7 bases from J, the junction contained 10 bases not matched to a gene. CDR1 and CDR2 from the germline V gene are SEHNR and FQNEAQ (reference sequence). The CDR3 has 15 amino acids. This CDR3 is CASSSPGQGISGYTF. The CDR3 DNA is TGTGCCAGCAGCAGCCCGGGACAGGGGATTAGTGGCTACACCTTC. Combining the CDR3 with reference TRBV7-9 and TRBJ1-2 gives the whole variable domain DTGVSQNPRHKITKRGQNVTFRCDPISEHNRLYWYRQTLGQGPEFLTYFQNEAQLEKSRLLSDRFSAERPKGSFSTLEIQRTEQGDSAMYLCASSSPGQGISGYTFGSGTRLTVV.

This clone was seen more than once but under ten times. The chain couples TRBV27 to TRBJ2-3, with 10 bases fitting TRBD2. CDR1 MNHEY and CDR2 SMNVEV come from the germline V gene (reference sequence). CDR3 length: 15 amino acids. V dropped 2 bases and J dropped 5; count of bases not matched to a gene: 4. For the CDR3, the DNA is TGTGCCAGCAGTTTAGAACTAGCGGGGATAGATACGCAGTATTTT. Its translation is CASSLELAGIDTQYF.

The chain employs TRBV19 and TRBJ1-2, with D perhaps TRBD1 (5 bases). Trimming cost V 6 bases and J 0 bases, with 11 bases left between them. The CDR3 is 14 amino acids. Looked up from germline, CDR1 is LNHDA and CDR2 is SQIVND (reference sequence). CDR3 loop: CASSRVGSNYGYTF. CDR3 sequence (DNA): TGTGCCAGTAGCAGGGTGGGGTCTAACTATGGCTACACCTTC.

The rearrangement uses TRBV10-3 and TRBJ2-3; 10 bases fit TRBD2. J was trimmed by 2 bases and V by 5 bases; bases with no gene match: 4. CDR1 is ENHRY, CDR2 SYGVKD, per germline. The CDR3 extends over 15 amino acids. DNA for the CDR3: TGTGCCATCAGTAAAGCGGGGGGGCACACAGATACGCAGTATTTT. Translating gives CAISKAGGHTDTQYF.

The rearrangement joins TRBV14 to TRBJ2-2; 12 nucleotides line up with TRBD1. V trimming: 4 bases; J trimming: 7 bases; junction bases outside the gene matches: 10. Germline lookup yields CDR1 SGHDN and CDR2 FVKESK. The CDR3 sequence is 17 residues long. The CDR3 nucleotides read TGTGCCAGCAGCCTGACGGGGGACAGGGGGCTGAACGGGGAGCTGTTTTTT. It codes for CASSLTGDRGLNGELFF.

This clone was seen a handful of times. V gene TRBV7-9 combines with J gene TRBJ1-6; the match to TRBD1 covers 7 bases. The CDR3 consists of 17 residues. V shed 1 base, J shed 7 bases, and the junction held 10 bases outside the gene matches. Germline assignment: CDR1 SEHNR and CDR2 FQNEAQ (reference sequence). The CDR3 region has the DNA TGTGCCAGCAGCTTAGATGGCAGGGGGGCGGGAAATTCACCCCTCCACTTT. Encoded protein: CASSLDGRGAGNSPLHF.

The rearrangement links TRBV5-1 to TRBJ1-1; possibly TRBD1 for D (6 bases). The germline V and J ends were trimmed by 4 bases and 4 bases, with 14 bases remaining between them. CDR1 is SGHRS, CDR2 YFSETQ, per germline. This CDR3 is 14 amino acids long. The CDR3 reads CASSLQGIGTEAFF. The CDR3 nucleotides are TGCGCCAGCAGCCTACAGGGCATTGGCACTGAAGCTTTCTTT.

This clone has only a few counts. This sequence joins TRBV7-9 and TRBJ1-3, with D possibly matching TRBD1 (6 bases). V lost 2 bases to trimming and J lost 0 bases, with 11 bases between them. Germline CDR1 and CDR2: SEHNR and FQNEAQ (reference sequence). The length of the CDR3 is 16 residues. The CDR3 DNA reads as TGTGCCAGCAGCTTATGGGACACCCGCTCTGGAAACACCATATATTTT. Its translation is CASSLWDTRSGNTIYF. The full variable domain, in which reference TRBV7-9 and TRBJ1-3 provide the parts outside the CDR3, is DTGVSQNPRHKITKRGQNVTFRCDPISEHNRLYWYRQTLGQGPEFLTYFQNEAQLEKSRLLSDRFSAERPKGSFSTLEIQRTEQGDSAMYLCASSLWDTRSGNTIYFGEGSWLTVV.

The sample holds a few counts of this clone. The rearrangement links TRBV7-2 to TRBJ1-6; maybe TRBD1 (6 bases). With 5 bases removed from V and 7 bases from J, the gap between germline ends came to 12 bases. This CDR3 region has 14 residues. Germline CDR1 and CDR2: SGHTA and FQGNSA. The CDR3 region is CASSQTGSNSPLHF. The CDR3 DNA reads as TGTGCCAGCAGCCAGACAGGCTCCAATTCACCCCTCCACTTT.

V usage is TRBV30 and J usage is TRBJ1-3; a weak D match, TRBD1 (5 bases). Trimming pared 5 bases from V and 3 bases from J, leaving 14 bases between. The CDR3 length is 14 residues. Germline V lookup: CDR1 GTSNPN, CDR2 SVGIG (reference sequence). DNA for the CDR3: TGTGCCTGGCTACCGCAGGGCTATGGAAACACCATATATTTT. Protein product: CAWLPQGYGNTIYF.

A few counts support this clone. The rearrangement joins TRBV4-3 to TRBJ1-4; TRBD1 is a possible D gene (5 bases). CDR1 is LGHNA and CDR2 is YSLEER in the germline V gene. The CDR3 contains 16 residues. Trimming took off 1 base at V and 3 bases at J, with 12 bases between the two ends. The CDR3 loop is CASSQASGESNEKLFF. The CDR3 DNA reads TGCGCCAGCAGCCAAGCTTCGGGGGAGTCTAATGAAAAACTGTTTTTT.

A few counts support this clone. The chain combines TRBV19 with TRBJ1-3; 8 nucleotides line up with TRBD1. Trimming removed 3 bases from V and 0 bases from J; junction bases left unmatched: 1. The length of the CDR3 is 15 residues. Germline values: CDR1 LNHDA, CDR2 SQIVND (reference sequence). The CDR3 DNA sequence: TGTGCCAGTAGTATCGGACAGGGCTCTGGAAACACCATATATTTT. It codes for CASSIGQGSGNTIYF.

This clone was seen a handful of times. The chain is built from TRBV18 and TRBJ1-3, with D unclear. The CDR3 consists of 15 residues. V lost 4 bases to trimming and J lost 0 bases, with 10 bases between them. Germline assignment: CDR1 KGHSH and CDR2 LQKENI. The DNA for the CDR3 is TGTGCCAGCTCACAAACAGAGAGCTCTGGAAACACCATATATTTT. Residues: CASSQTESSGNTIYF.

The chain links TRBV7-2 to TRBJ2-3, with a possible D match to TRBD1 (6 bases). V was shortened by 5 bases and J by 4 bases, with 16 bases between the two germline ends. There are 15 residues in the CDR3. Looked up from germline, CDR1 is SGHTA and CDR2 is FQGNSA. CDR3 bases: TGTGCCAGCAGCCCCATGCCCCAGGGGTCAGATACGCAGTATTTT. Translation gives CASSPMPQGSDTQYF. The full variable domain, rest sourced from reference TRBV7-2 and TRBJ2-3, is GAGVSQSPSNKVTEKGKDVELRCDPISGHTALYWYRQSLGQGLEFLIYFQGNSAPDKSGLPSDRFSAERTGGSVSTLTIQRTQQEDSAVYLCASSPMPQGSDTQYFGPGTRLTVL.

Remarks on this clone: A junction end diverges from the germline sequence, so it may reflect a read error. The genes are TRBV6-1 and TRBJ2-7; TRBD1 agrees at 7 bases. The CDR3 has 12 amino acids. Looked up from germline, CDR1 is MNHNS and CDR2 is SASEGT. DNA of the CDR3: TGTGCCAGCAGTGAACAGGAGGACAGGCAACACTTC. Its protein product is CASSEQEDRQHF.

This rearrangement joins TRBV19 to TRBJ2-7; a possible D gene is TRBD2 (5 bases). The CDR3 length is 14 residues. Germline CDR1 reads LNHDA; CDR2 reads SQIVND (reference sequence). V lost 0 bases to trimming and J lost 3 bases, with 9 bases between them. The CDR3 spells CASSIEGSGYEQYF. For the CDR3, the DNA is TGTGCCAGTAGTATAGAAGGAAGCGGCTACGAGCAGTACTTC.

The V gene is TRBV7-9, the J gene TRBJ1-1, with no clear D. Germline V gives CDR1 SEHNR, CDR2 FQNEAQ (reference sequence). The CDR3 is 15 amino acids. V lost 5 bases to trimming and J lost 1 base, with 14 bases between them. CDR3: CASSLREAANTEAFF. CDR3 in DNA: TGTGCCAGCAGCCTCCGCGAGGCGGCGAACACTGAAGCTTTCTTT. Using reference TRBV7-9 and TRBJ1-1 for the parts outside the CDR3, the full variable domain is DTGVSQNPRHKITKRGQNVTFRCDPISEHNRLYWYRQTLGQGPEFLTYFQNEAQLEKSRLLSDRFSAERPKGSFSTLEIQRTEQGDSAMYLCASSLREAANTEAFFGQGTRLTVV.

Only a few counts were recorded for this clone. The chain uses TRBV4-1 and TRBJ1-5, with 9 bases identical to TRBD1. The CDR3 covers 17 residues. Germline CDR1 reads MGHRA; CDR2 reads YSYEKL. The V gene end was trimmed by 2 bases and the J gene end by 6 bases; junction bases not matched to a gene: 11. The CDR3 reads CASSQFAGQGAAQPQHF. CDR3 coding DNA: TGCGCCAGCAGCCAATTCGCGGGACAGGGAGCTGCTCAGCCCCAGCATTTT.

V and J are TRBV7-9 and TRBJ1-4, with TRBD1 matching over 8 bases. Germline V lookup: CDR1 SEHNR, CDR2 FQNEAQ (reference sequence). There are 16 residues in the CDR3. Losses at the gene ends were 5 bases for V and 3 bases for J; bases not matched to a gene: 8. The CDR3 loop reads CASSIRQGTANEKLFF. Here the CDR3 DNA reads TGTGCCAGCAGCATTCGACAGGGGACAGCTAATGAAAAACTGTTTTTT.

Only a few counts were recorded for this clone. The chain links TRBV19 to TRBJ2-2; D not resolved. The germline V gene has CDR1 LNHDA and CDR2 SQIVND (reference sequence). Trimming removed 10 bases at V and 4 bases at J, with 10 bases between. This CDR3 spans 12 amino acids. CDR3 sequence (DNA): TGTGCCACCTCAACTATCACCGGGGAGCTGTTTTTT. It encodes CATSTITGELFF.

This clone was picked up a small number of times. V usage is TRBV7-9 and J usage is TRBJ2-7; D ambiguous. The V end lost 5 bases, the J end lost 2 bases, and 4 bases lay between the germline ends. The CDR3 covers 11 residues. Germline loops: CDR1 SEHNR, CDR2 FQNEAQ (reference sequence). CDR3 sequence reads: CASSNTYEQYF. For the CDR3, the DNA is TGTGCCAGCAGCAACACCTACGAGCAGTACTTC.

The CDR3 here is CASSYRTGVYEQYF. The CDR3 nucleotides are TGTGCCAGCAGTTATAGGACAGGTGTCTACGAGCAGTACTTC. The chain carries TRBV6-5 and TRBJ2-7; 7 bases map to TRBD1. The CDR3 totals 14 residues. V was pared by 3 bases and J by 3 bases, with 5 bases of the junction left unmatched. Germline lookup yields CDR1 MNHEY and CDR2 SVGAGI.

The chain employs TRBV19 and TRBJ2-7, with a weak D call TRBD2 (5 bases). The CDR3 sequence is 15 residues long. Germline lookup yields CDR1 LNHDA and CDR2 SQIVND (reference sequence). The ends were cut back, 3 bases at V and 0 bases at J, with 12 bases in the middle. The CDR3, as DNA: TGTGCCAGTAGTATTGGAGCGGCAAACTCCTACGAGCAGTACTTC. Protein: CASSIGAANSYEQYF.

The V and J genes are TRBV5-6 and TRBJ1-4; 8 nucleotides line up with TRBD1. CDR1 is SGHDT, CDR2 YYEEEE, per germline. J gave up 9 bases and V 4 bases, and 14 bases lay outside the gene matches. The CDR3 is made up of 16 amino acids. CDR3 in amino acids: CASSTIRTGFVKKLFF. CDR3 coding DNA: TGTGCCAGCAGCACAATTCGGACAGGGTTCGTTAAAAAACTGTTTTTT.